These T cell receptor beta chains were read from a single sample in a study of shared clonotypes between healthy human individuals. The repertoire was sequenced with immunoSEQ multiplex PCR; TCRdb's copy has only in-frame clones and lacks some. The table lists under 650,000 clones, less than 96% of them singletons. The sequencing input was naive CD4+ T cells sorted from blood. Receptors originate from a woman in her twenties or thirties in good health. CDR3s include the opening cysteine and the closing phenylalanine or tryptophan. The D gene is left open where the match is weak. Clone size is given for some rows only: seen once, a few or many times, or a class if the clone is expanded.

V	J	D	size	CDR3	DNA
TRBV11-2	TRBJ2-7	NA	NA	CASSLEPGSSYEQYF	TGTGCCAGCAGCTTAGAGCCAGGCAGCTCCTACGAGCAGTACTTC
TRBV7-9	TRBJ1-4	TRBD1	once	CASSSTGGFGEKLFF	TGTGCCAGCAGCTCGACAGGGGGCTTCGGTGAAAAACTGTTTTTT
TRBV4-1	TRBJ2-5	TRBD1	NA	CASSQAPGQGVSEQYF	TGCGCCAGCAGCCAAGCACCGGGACAGGGCGTTTCGGAGCAGTACTTC
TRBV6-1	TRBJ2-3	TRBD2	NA	CASSETRGRAKGTDTQYF	TGTGCCAGCAGTGAAACGCGCGGGAGGGCCAAGGGAACAGATACGCAGTATTTT
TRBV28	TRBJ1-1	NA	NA	CASSPPTPENRAFF	TGTGCCAGCAGTCCCCCCACCCCGGAAAACAGAGCTTTCTTT
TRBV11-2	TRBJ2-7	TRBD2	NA	CASSLGPGLAASYEQYF	TGTGCCAGCAGCTTAGGACCCGGACTAGCGGCCTCCTACGAGCAGTACTTC
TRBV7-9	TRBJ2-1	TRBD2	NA	CASSLTSGRVNEQFF	TGTGCCAGCAGCTTGACTAGCGGGAGGGTCAATGAGCAGTTCTTC
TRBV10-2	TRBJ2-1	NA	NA	CASRGAGEGSEQFF	TGCGCCAGCAGGGGGGCGGGAGAGGGGAGTGAGCAGTTCTTC
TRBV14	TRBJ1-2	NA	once	CASSLESGPDYGYTF	TGTGCCAGCAGCCTAGAGTCAGGGCCCGACTATGGCTACACCTTC
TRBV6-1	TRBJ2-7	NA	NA	CASSEMGQVVYEQYF	TGTGCCAGCAGTGAAATGGGGCAGGTAGTCTACGAGCAGTACTTC
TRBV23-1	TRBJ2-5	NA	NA	CASSRETQYF	TGCGCCAGCAGTCGAGAGACCCAGTACTTC
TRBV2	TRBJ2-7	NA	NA	CASSEGQGSYEQYF	TGTGCCAGCAGTGAAGGACAAGGTTCCTACGAGCAGTACTTC
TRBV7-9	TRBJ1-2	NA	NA	CATEAGVFDGYTF	TGTGCCACCGAGGCAGGGGTATTCGATGGCTACACCTTC
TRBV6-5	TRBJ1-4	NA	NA	CASSYARDNEKLFF	TGTGCCAGCAGTTACGCGCGGGATAATGAAAAACTGTTTTTT
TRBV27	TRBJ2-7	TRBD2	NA	CASRGGLEAGEQYF	TGTGCCAGCAGGGGGGGACTAGAGGCCGGCGAGCAGTACTTC
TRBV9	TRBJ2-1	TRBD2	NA	CASSVRLAHNEQFF	TGTGCCAGCAGCGTACGACTAGCGCACAATGAGCAGTTCTTC
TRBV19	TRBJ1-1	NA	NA	CASSMQGRNTEAFF	TGTGCCAGTAGTATGCAGGGGAGGAACACTGAAGCTTTCTTT
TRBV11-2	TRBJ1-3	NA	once	CASSLAGSGAGNTIYF	TGTGCCAGCAGCTTAGCGGGATCAGGGGCTGGAAACACCATATATTTT
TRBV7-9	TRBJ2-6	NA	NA	CASSFTGLGANVLTF	TGTGCCAGCAGCTTTACAGGGTTGGGGGCCAACGTCCTGACTTTC
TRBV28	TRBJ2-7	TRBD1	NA	CASRPGQASYEQYF	TGTGCCAGCAGACCGGGACAGGCATCTTACGAGCAGTACTTC
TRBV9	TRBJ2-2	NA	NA	CASSVVVNTGELFF	TGTGCCAGCAGCGTAGTCGTGAACACCGGGGAGCTGTTTTTT
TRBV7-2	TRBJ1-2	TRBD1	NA	CASSLGRQGGYGYTF	TGTGCCAGCAGCTTAGGAAGACAGGGGGGCTATGGCTACACCTTC
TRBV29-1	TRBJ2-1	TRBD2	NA	CSVDPGTRVVRNEQFF	TGCAGCGTAGACCCCGGGACTAGAGTTGTGAGAAATGAGCAGTTCTTC
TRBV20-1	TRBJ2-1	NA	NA	CSAQESGTKFF	TGCAGTGCTCAAGAGAGCGGGACAAAGTTCTTC
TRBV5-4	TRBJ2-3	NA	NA	CASSLDGRPTDTQYF	TGTGCCAGCAGCTTGGATGGCAGGCCTACAGATACGCAGTATTTT
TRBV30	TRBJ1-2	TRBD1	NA	CAWSARQGAGGYTF	TGTGCCTGGAGTGCCCGACAGGGGGCTGGTGGCTACACCTTC
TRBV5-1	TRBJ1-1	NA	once	CASSFAGTVLNTEAFF	TGCGCCAGCAGCTTCGCAGGGACCGTCTTGAACACTGAAGCTTTCTTT
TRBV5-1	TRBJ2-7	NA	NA	CASSPVQGAVPYEQYF	TGCGCCAGCAGCCCGGTTCAAGGGGCCGTTCCCTACGAGCAGTACTTC
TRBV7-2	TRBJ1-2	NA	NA	CASSLWGGGNGYTF	TGTGCCAGCAGCTTATGGGGCGGAGGGAATGGCTACACCTTC
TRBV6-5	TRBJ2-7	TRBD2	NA	CASRELAGEYEQYF	TGTGCCAGCAGGGAACTAGCGGGAGAGTACGAGCAGTACTTC
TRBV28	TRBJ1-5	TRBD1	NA	CASSFRTGGFSPQHF	TGTGCCAGCAGTTTTCGGACAGGAGGGTTTTCGCCCCAGCATTTT
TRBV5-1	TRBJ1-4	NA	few	CASSLNERYEKLFF	TGCGCCAGCAGCTTGAACGAGCGGTATGAAAAACTGTTTTTT
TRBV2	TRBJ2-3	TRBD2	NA	CASRELPLAGGGDTQYF	TGTGCCAGCAGAGAGTTACCTTTAGCGGGAGGGGGAGATACGCAGTATTTT
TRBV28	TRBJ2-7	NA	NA	CASHPHGLSYEQYF	TGTGCCAGCCACCCACACGGCCTCTCCTACGAGCAGTACTTC
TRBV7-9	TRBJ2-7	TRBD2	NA	CASSSGASGTDEQYF	TGTGCCAGCAGCTCAGGGGCTAGCGGGACGGACGAGCAGTACTTC
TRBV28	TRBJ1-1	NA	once	CASSSPNTEAFF	TGTGCCAGCAGTTCCCCTAACACTGAAGCTTTCTTT
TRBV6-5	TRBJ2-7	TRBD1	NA	CASSRETGAYEQYF	TGTGCCAGCAGTCGCGAGACAGGGGCCTACGAGCAGTACTTC
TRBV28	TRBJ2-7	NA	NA	CASSPGSPLGEQYF	TGTGCCAGCAGTCCGGGTTCCCCGTTAGGCGAGCAGTACTTC
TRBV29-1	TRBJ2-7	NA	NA	CSVGVPGGRYEQYF	TGCAGCGTTGGCGTTCCTGGCGGAAGGTACGAGCAGTACTTC
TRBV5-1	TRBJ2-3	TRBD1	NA	CASSFLDRVSTDTQYF	TGCGCCAGCAGCTTTCTTGACAGGGTTAGCACAGATACGCAGTATTTT
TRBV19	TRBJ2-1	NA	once	CASSFSGGSYNEQFF	TGTGCCAGTAGCTTTAGCGGAGGCTCTTACAATGAGCAGTTCTTC
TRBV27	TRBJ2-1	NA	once	CASSPLDSSNNEQFF	TGTGCCAGCAGTCCCTTGGACAGTAGCAACAATGAGCAGTTCTTC
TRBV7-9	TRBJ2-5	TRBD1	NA	CASSPGTGPQETQYF	TGTGCCAGCAGCCCAGGGACAGGGCCCCAAGAGACCCAGTACTTC
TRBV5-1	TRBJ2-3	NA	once	CASSLNTGEDTQYF	TGCGCCAGCAGCTTGAATACTGGGGAAGATACGCAGTATTTT
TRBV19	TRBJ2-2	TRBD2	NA	CASSLSSGSTGELFF	TGTGCCAGTAGCCTCTCTAGCGGGTCAACCGGGGAGCTGTTTTTT